These 11 T cell receptor beta chains were sequenced from one sample in a study of Ad26.COV2.S vaccination and SARS-CoV-2 variants. Repertoires were generated with immunoSEQ multiplex PCR, while TCRdb's copy carries only in-frame clones and drops some. The sample yields about half a million clones, about 89% seen once. As for treatment: about 20 received Ad26.COV2.S at low or high dose, single or two shots; several received placebo; per-sample allocation not given. The samples were gathered on day 63 after the first injection of vaccine or placebo. The source was peripheral blood, collected in a trial of Ad26.COV2.S vaccine versus placebo. These receptors came from a person aged 18-60 years who received the Ad26.COV2.S COVID-19 vaccine or a placebo.

The chain is built from TRBV27 and TRBJ2-7; D not certain. This CDR3 region has 16 residues. Trimming took off 2 bases at V and 4 bases at J, with 18 bases between the two ends. Germline lookup yields CDR1 MNHEY and CDR2 SMNVEV (reference sequence). CDR3 DNA sequence: TGTGCCAGCAGTTTAATCCCCCCCCGGGCGTTTTACGAGCAGTACTTC. It specifies CASSLIPPRAFYEQYF.

The V gene is TRBV11-2, the J gene TRBJ2-7; possibly TRBD1 for D (5 bases). The germline V and J ends were trimmed by 5 bases and 0 bases, with 14 bases remaining between them. Germline V CDR1 and CDR2: SGHAT, FQNNGV. The CDR3 has 15 amino acids. CDR3 protein: CASSAGFLSSYEQYF. The CDR3 DNA sequence: TGTGCCAGCAGCGCAGGGTTTCTTAGCTCCTACGAGCAGTACTTC.

The chain is built from TRBV19 and TRBJ2-5, with D uncertain. The ends were cut back, 7 bases at V and 4 bases at J, with 16 bases in the middle. Germline V gene sequence: CDR1 LNHDA, CDR2 SQIVND (reference sequence). This CDR3 is 14 amino acids long. The CDR3 reads CASTPDGARETQYF. DNA for the CDR3: TGTGCCAGTACCCCGGACGGAGCGAGAGAGACCCAGTACTTC.

The rearrangement joins TRBV6-2 or TRBV6-3 to TRBJ1-5, with a tentative D call TRBD1 (5 bases). Trimming shortened V by 3 bases and J by 1 base, and 7 bases separated the two germline ends. The CDR3 totals 14 residues. Germline assignment: CDR1 MNHEY and CDR2 SVGEGT. The CDR3 DNA is TGTGCCAGCAGTTATGGGGGGAGCAATCAGCCCCAGCATTTT. Translating it yields CASSYGGSNQPQHF.

This clone has only a few counts. The gene calls are TRBV25-1 and TRBJ1-6; 7 positions match TRBD1. The CDR3 loop spans 16 amino acids. Germline-derived CDR1 and CDR2 are MGHDK and SYGVNS. V lost 1 base and J lost 8; bases outside the gene matches: 8. CDR3 protein: CASSESQTGLDSPLHF. The DNA for the CDR3 is TGTGCCAGCAGTGAATCCCAGACAGGGTTGGATTCACCCCTCCACTTT.

Of note for this clone: Other DNA sequences from this sample encode an identical CDR3 as well. The CDR3 loop is CASSSRVGTGELFF. The DNA for the CDR3 is TGTGCCAGCAGCTCCCGGGTCGGCACCGGGGAGCTGTTTTTT. V usage is TRBV11-3 and J usage is TRBJ2-2; D is uncertain. Germline-derived CDR1 and CDR2 are SGHNT and YENEEA. V dropped 4 bases and J dropped 4 bases, with 10 bases sitting between them. The CDR3 has 14 amino acids.

The chain employs TRBV6-5 and TRBJ2-1, with D unresolved. V lost 6 bases, J lost 5 bases, and 14 bases lay in between. This CDR3 is built from 14 residues. Germline loops: CDR1 MNHEY, CDR2 SVGAGI. CDR3 protein: CASRRATTHNEQFF. DNA for the CDR3: TGTGCCAGCAGACGGGCTACCACACACAATGAGCAGTTCTTC.

V and J are TRBV29-1 and TRBJ2-1; 11 positions match TRBD1. Per the germline V gene, CDR1 is SQVTM and CDR2 is ANQGSEA. Trimming took 6 bases from V and 8 from J; bases not matched to a gene: 15. The CDR3 consists of 16 residues. The CDR3 spells CSVEPGQGARIDEQFF. CDR3 DNA sequence: TGCAGCGTGGAACCAGGACAGGGGGCTAGAATCGATGAGCAGTTCTTC.

The J gene is TRBJ2-7, the V gene TRBV5-5, with 8 nucleotides matching TRBD1. Germline CDR1 SGHKS, CDR2 YYEKEE (reference sequence). CDR3 size: 15 residues. V gave up 0 bases and J gave up 5 bases; unmatched junction bases: 7. CDR3 coding DNA: TGTGCCAGCAGCTTGGGGACAGGGTTTCTCCACGAGCAGTACTTC. Protein product: CASSLGTGFLHEQYF.

This clone has a handful of counts. This chain connects TRBV2 to TRBJ2-7; D is uncertain. CDR3 length: 13 residues. The V end lost 3 bases, the J end lost 3 bases, and 9 bases lay between the germline ends. The germline gives CDR1 SNHLY, CDR2 FYNNEI. The CDR3 region is CASSERRLYEQYF. Written as DNA, the CDR3 is TGTGCCAGCAGTGAGCGCAGGCTCTACGAGCAGTACTTC.

The chain joins TRBV4-1 to TRBJ1-4; 7 positions agree with TRBD1. The CDR3 is made up of 16 amino acids. The ends lost 4 bases at V and 0 bases at J; junction bases unmatched: 5. Germline values: CDR1 MGHRA, CDR2 YSYEKL. The CDR3 DNA is TGCGCCAGCAGCCCAGGGACAGTTGCAACTAATGAAAAACTGTTTTTT. It encodes CASSPGTVATNEKLFF.